The 6 T cell receptor beta chains below come from one sample, sequenced in a study of OX40 agonist ivuxolimab in advanced cancers. Libraries were prepared by immunoSEQ multiplex PCR; TCRdb keeps only in-frame clonotypes and omits some of them. Among approximately 70,000 clones, approximately 90% were seen once, and the ten largest hold 8% to 10%. Sequences were derived from CD4+ or CD8+ T cells sorted from blood, sampled in a trial of the OX40 agonist ivuxolimab. All receptors come from an adult with an advanced solid tumor such as melanoma, head and neck, liver or kidney cancer.

Note on this clone: Its ends do not fully match the called genes, so a read error is possible. V usage is TRBV7-9 and J usage is TRBJ1-3; TRBD1 matches 7 bases. Germline loops: CDR1 SEHNR, CDR2 FQNEAQ (reference sequence). CDR3 size: 10 residues. The CDR3 region has the DNA TGTGCCAGCAGTCCGAGACAGGGTGGTTTT. Its protein is CASSPRQGGF.

The chain couples TRBV6-1 to TRBJ1-6; D is ambiguous. V was pared by 3 bases and J by 6 bases, with 12 bases between. The CDR3 is 15 amino acids. Germline V gives CDR1 MNHNS, CDR2 SASEGT. The CDR3 spells CASSEGSFRNSPLHF. The CDR3 bases are TGTGCCAGCAGTGAGGGTTCGTTCCGTAATTCACCCCTCCACTTT.

The chain couples TRBV11-3 to TRBJ1-6; no firm D call. V was shortened by 7 bases and J by 4 bases, with 14 bases between the two germline ends. The germline CDR1 and CDR2 sequences are SGHNT and YENEEA. The CDR3 spans 15 residues. This chain's CDR3 is CASNPQTDYNSPLHF. The CDR3 DNA is TGTGCCAGCAACCCCCAGACGGATTATAATTCACCCCTCCACTTT.

The chain uses TRBV4-2 and TRBJ2-3; D uncertain. The V gene lost 0 bases and the J gene lost 6 bases, with 4 bases spanning the gap. Germline CDR1 reads LGHNA; CDR2 reads YNFKEQ. The CDR3 consists of 12 residues. This chain's CDR3 is CASSQDFDTQYF. The CDR3 DNA reads TGTGCCAGCAGCCAAGATTTTGATACGCAGTATTTT.

This chain joins TRBV15 and TRBJ2-7; D is perhaps TRBD1 or TRBD2 (6 bases each). The length of the CDR3 is 15 residues. In germline, CDR1 is LNHNV, CDR2 YYDKDF (reference sequence). Trimming removed 0 bases at V and 0 bases at J, with 9 bases between. The chain's CDR3 is CATSREGGNSYEQYF. In DNA form, the CDR3 reads TGTGCCACCAGCAGAGAGGGGGGCAACTCCTACGAGCAGTACTTC.

The chain is built from TRBV12-5 and TRBJ1-2; the D is unclear. This CDR3 region has 12 residues. Trimming pared 5 bases from V and 8 bases from J, leaving 12 bases between. Germline CDR1 reads LGHNT; CDR2 reads FRNRAP. The CDR3 bases are TGTGCTAGTGGTCTCACGGCGGGGGGCTACACCTTC. Protein sequence: CASGLTAGGYTF.